What follows is one T cell receptor beta chain and its context. Its specific antigen is unknown. Qualities for individual bases were not recorded, and no much larger clone is one base off. To prepare the library, the immunoSEQ multiplex PCR assay was applied. The study's own analysis went as follows. A statistical classification framework was developed to diagnose cytomegalovirus status using the catalog of TCR beta chain sequences. Entries here come from immuneACCESS through TCRdb and include only in-frame sequences with V and J called. Some clones fail to appear in such tables; in the studies checked, an unresolved V gene covers under half of the shortfall, and the cause of the remainder is unknown. That table gives V, J and clone size, and the DNA gave D and trimming. The sample has over 150,000 clones on record, around 83% of them singletons. Of the sample, roughly 1.9% falls within the top ten clones.

The donors were included in the validation cohort of over a hundred subjects, a group kept apart from the approximately 690-subject first cohort. This entry is derived from a study of cytomegalovirus exposure and HLA in healthy donors (dated by TCRdb to about 2017). About the study as a whole: The 500 to 800 repertoires of the first cohort and the roughly 110 validation repertoires were produced on the same platform, according to a later analysis. High-throughput TCR immunosequencing, statistical association of individual TCRs with disease status, and machine learning were combined to predict cytomegalovirus infection status. Along with the approximately 700-subject first cohort, a separate validation cohort of around 110 different subjects was used. The study aimed to test whether cataloging public T cell receptors could reveal signatures of past pathogen exposure.

The study at large found these results: In the study, 150 to 200 TCR beta chains were listed as associated with cytomegalovirus. The validation cohort had no HLA typing available for a later analysis, so co-occurrence within that cohort was assessed over all 110 or so repertoires. While some public TCRs were present in many individuals, most TCR sequences turned up only very rarely across donors. The authors suggested that the approach could potentially be extended to other disease states and immunological phenotypes. The classifier was reported to diagnose cytomegalovirus status with high specificity and sensitivity in both the original and validation cohorts. Subsequent analysis determined that TCRs grouped into clusters in the first cohort also showed a tendency toward co-occurrence across the roughly 130 validation repertoires, and 94% of cluster scores exceeded 0. In vitro tests confirmed that three of the cytomegalovirus-associated TCR beta chains recognize cytomegalovirus antigens.

The junction shows trimming of 3 bases on V and 2 bases on J, plus 8 bases between the germline ends. According to the germline V gene, CDR1 reads SNHLY and CDR2 reads FYNNEI. The CDR3 holds 13 amino acids from the cysteine to the phenylalanine. Of the read, only the CDR3 DNA is kept; its 39 bases are in frame from base 1. The sequence was obtained from a human donor in good health. Recombination linked TRBV2 to TRBJ2-7; TRBD2 is perhaps the D gene, given 5 matching bases. The sequenced material came from PBMCs. This receptor has the CDR3 CASSDGKTYEQYF. The DNA sequence is TGTGCCAGCAGTGACGGGAAGACCTACGAGCAGTACTTC.